This is a list of T cell receptor beta chains from one sample in a study of T-cell memory formation after mild COVID-19. TCRdb reprocessed the 5' RACE reads via MiXCR and lists one record per CDR3 protein. Of about 110,000 distinct CDR3 sequences in the sample, about a sixth were seen once. Source material: PBMCs or a T cell subset sorted from them (not recorded which). The receptors stem from an adult woman who had mild COVID-19 (a few samples of this study predate the infection). Cell type and time point are not known. Both conserved end residues are part of each CDR3. The order of the fields is V gene, CDR3 length, CDR3 protein.

>TRBV5-1|13
CASSLVGDQPQHF
>TRBV9|13
CASSVQGRETQYF
>TRBV28|15
CASIHSPTGAYGYTF
>TRBV2|17
CASSEYQGAVGTEKLFF
>TRBV5-8|15
CASSSPGTSPYEQYF
>TRBV12-3/TRBV12-4|15
CASSFTSGANEKLFF
>TRBV4-1|16
CASSQYQGVNNQPQHF
>TRBV7-6|17
CASSPSGGVWGTDTQYF
>TRBV9|14
CASSPWENKNIQYF
>TRBV4-1|16
CASSQGPGSLSYEQYF
>TRBV4-1|17
CASSLGLAGGIQETQYF
>TRBV7-3|13
CASSADRADEQYF
>TRBV5-1|14
CASSPGTGSYEQYF
>TRBV4-3|16
CASSQDGAGRGKTQYF
>TRBV4-2|13
CASSQASWDEQFF
>TRBV7-9|14
CASSLEGVNYGYTF
>TRBV3-1|13
CASSQGESYEQYF
>TRBV20-1|15
CSARVQGITAGEQYF
>TRBV6-5|16
CASSPGRDNSNYGYTF
>TRBV6-2/TRBV6-3|13
CASSRTGLGEQFF
>TRBV7-4|14
CASTPGRGFYEQYF
>TRBV4-2|15
CASSQEWEANYEQYF
>TRBV4-1|14
CASSPNGGTDIQYF
>TRBV29-1|13
CSVEWSSNEKLFF
>TRBV25-1|14
CASSEGLGSDGYTF
>TRBV3-1|14
CASSQQLEADTQYF
>TRBV7-9|13
CASSHRGDYEQYF
>TRBV19|14
CASSIPGQGTGYTF
>TRBV14|15
CASSQGISVSYEQYF
>TRBV12-3/TRBV12-4|15
CASSDGDSFQETQYF
>TRBV12-3/TRBV12-4|18
CASSLWFGGGTSYNEQFF
>TRBV11-1|15
CASSPLAGIYNEQFF
>TRBV20-1|17
CSARDGPPGPSTDTQYF
>TRBV6-5|15
CASSDLAGGSYEQYF
>TRBV9|15
CASSAQQGRDAEAFF
>TRBV7-8|14
CASSSPDGIYEQYF
>TRBV5-5|16
CASSLGDSSYTDTQYF
>TRBV7-6|14
CASSPPQQVGTQYF
>TRBV27|15
CASAPGQGRSGELFF
>TRBV7-9|16
CASSSRLAGELETQYF
>TRBV10-3|14
CAISEPADTDTQYF
>TRBV7-8|15
CASSSWTGENYEQYF